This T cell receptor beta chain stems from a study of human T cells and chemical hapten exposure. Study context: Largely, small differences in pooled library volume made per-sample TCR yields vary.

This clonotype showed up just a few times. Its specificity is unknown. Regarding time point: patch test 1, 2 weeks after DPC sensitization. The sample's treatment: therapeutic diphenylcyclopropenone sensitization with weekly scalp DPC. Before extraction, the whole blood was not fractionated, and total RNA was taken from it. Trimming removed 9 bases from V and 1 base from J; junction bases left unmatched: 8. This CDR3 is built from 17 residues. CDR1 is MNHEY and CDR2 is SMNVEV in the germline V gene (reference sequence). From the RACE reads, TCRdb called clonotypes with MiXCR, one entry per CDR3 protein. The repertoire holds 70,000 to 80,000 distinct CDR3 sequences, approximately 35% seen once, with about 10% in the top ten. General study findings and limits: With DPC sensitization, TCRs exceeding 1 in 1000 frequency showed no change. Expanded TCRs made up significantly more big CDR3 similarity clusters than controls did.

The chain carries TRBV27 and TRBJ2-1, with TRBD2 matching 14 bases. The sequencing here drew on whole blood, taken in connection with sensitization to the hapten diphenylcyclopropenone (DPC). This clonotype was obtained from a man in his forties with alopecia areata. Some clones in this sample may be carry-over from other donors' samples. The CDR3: CASPTSGRAGSYNEQFF. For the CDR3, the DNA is TGTGCCAGTCCGACTAGCGGGAGGGCCGGGTCCTACAATGAGCAGTTCTTC.